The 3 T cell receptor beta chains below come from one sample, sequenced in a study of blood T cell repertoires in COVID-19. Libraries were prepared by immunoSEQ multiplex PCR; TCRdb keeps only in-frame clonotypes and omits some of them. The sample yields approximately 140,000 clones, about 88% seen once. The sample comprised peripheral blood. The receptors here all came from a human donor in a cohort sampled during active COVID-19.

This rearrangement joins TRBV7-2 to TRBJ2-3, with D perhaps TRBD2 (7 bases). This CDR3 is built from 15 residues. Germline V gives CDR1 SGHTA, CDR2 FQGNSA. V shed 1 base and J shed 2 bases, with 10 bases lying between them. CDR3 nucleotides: TGTGCCAGCAGCTTAGTAGGGGGGGCCACAGATACGCAGTATTTT. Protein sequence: CASSLVGGATDTQYF.

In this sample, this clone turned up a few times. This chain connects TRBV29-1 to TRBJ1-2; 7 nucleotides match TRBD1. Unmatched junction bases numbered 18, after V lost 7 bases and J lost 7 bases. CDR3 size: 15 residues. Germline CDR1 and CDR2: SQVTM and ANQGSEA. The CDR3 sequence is CSAQPTDRALAGYTF. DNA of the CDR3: TGCAGCGCTCAACCCACTGACAGGGCCCTAGCTGGCTACACCTTC.

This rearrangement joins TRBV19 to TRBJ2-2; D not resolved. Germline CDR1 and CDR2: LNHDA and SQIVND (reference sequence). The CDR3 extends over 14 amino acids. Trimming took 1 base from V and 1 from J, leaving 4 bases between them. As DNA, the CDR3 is TGTGCCAGTAGTATAGCCCTGAACACCGGGGAGCTGTTTTTT. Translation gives CASSIALNTGELFF. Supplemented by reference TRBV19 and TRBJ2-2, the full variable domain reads DGGITQSPKYLFRKEGQNVTLSCEQNLNHDAMYWYRQDPGQGLRLIYYSQIVNDFQKGDIAEGYSVSREKKESFPLTVTSAQKNPTAFYLCASSIALNTGELFFGEGSRLTVL.